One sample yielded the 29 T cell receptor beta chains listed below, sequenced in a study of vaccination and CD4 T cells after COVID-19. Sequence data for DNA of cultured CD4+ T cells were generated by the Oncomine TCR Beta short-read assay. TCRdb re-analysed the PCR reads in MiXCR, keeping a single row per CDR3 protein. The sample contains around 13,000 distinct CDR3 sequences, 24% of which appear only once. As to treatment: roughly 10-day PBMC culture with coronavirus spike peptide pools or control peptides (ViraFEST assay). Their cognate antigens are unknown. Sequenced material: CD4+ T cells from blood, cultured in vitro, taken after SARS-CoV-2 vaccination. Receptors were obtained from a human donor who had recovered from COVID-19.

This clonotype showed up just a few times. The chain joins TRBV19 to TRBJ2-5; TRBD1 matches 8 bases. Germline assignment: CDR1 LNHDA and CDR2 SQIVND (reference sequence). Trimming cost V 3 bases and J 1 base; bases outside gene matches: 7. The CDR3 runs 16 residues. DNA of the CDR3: TGTGCCAGTAGTATCTTAGGGACAGGTACCCAAGAGACCCAGTACTTC. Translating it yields CASSILGTGTQETQYF. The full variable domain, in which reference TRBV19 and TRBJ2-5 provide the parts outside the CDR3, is DGGITQSPKYLFRKEGQNVTLSCEQNLNHDAMYWYRQDPGQGLRLIYYSQIVNDFQKGDIAEGYSVSREKKESFPLTVTSAQKNPTAFYLCASSILGTGTQETQYFGPGTRLLVL.

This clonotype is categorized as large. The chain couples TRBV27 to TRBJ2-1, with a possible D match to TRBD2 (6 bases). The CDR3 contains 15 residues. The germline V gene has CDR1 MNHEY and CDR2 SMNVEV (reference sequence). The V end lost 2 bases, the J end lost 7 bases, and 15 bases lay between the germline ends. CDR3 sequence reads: CASSLGTHKGNEQFF. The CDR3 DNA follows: TGTGCCAGCAGTTTAGGGACTCACAAGGGGAATGAGCAGTTCTTC.

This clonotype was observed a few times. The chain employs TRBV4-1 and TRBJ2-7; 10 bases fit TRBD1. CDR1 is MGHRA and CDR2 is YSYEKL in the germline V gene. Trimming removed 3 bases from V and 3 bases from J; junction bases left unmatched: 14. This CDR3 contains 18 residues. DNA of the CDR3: TGCGCCAGCAGCCACGCTCTCATGGTGGGACAGGGGAGCTACGAGCAGTACTTC. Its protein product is CASSHALMVGQGSYEQYF.

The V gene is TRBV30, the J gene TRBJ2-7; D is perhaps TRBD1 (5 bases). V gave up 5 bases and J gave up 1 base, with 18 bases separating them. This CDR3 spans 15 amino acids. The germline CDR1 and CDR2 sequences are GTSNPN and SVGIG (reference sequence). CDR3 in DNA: TGTGCCTGGGGCCCGTTTAGGGGCCTTTCCTACGAGCAGTACTTC. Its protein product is CAWGPFRGLSYEQYF. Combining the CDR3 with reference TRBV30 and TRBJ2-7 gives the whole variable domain SQTIHQWPATLVQPVGSPLSLECTVEGTSNPNLYWYRQAAGRGLQLLFYSVGIGQISSEVPQNLSASRPQDRQFILSSKKLLLSDSGFYLCAWGPFRGLSYEQYFGPGTRLTVT.

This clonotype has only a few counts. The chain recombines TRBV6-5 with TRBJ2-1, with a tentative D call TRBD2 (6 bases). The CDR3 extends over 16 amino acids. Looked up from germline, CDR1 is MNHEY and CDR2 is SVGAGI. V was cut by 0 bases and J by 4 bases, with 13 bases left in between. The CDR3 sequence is CASSYSSQRAYNEQFF. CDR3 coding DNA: TGTGCCAGCAGTTACTCTTCCCAGCGGGCTTACAATGAGCAGTTCTTC.

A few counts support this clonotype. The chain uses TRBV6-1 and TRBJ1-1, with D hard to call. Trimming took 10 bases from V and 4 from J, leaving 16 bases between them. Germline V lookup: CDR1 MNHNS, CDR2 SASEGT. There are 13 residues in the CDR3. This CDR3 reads CATTPPAGTEAFF. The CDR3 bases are TGTGCCACCACCCCCCCGGCGGGCACTGAAGCTTTCTTT.

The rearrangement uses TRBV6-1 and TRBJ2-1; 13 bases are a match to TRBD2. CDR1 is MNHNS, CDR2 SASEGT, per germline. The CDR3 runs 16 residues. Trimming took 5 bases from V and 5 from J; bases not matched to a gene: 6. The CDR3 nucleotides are TGTGCCAGCAGTAGGACTAGCGGGAGAGGTAACAATGAGCAGTTCTTC. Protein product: CASSRTSGRGNNEQFF.

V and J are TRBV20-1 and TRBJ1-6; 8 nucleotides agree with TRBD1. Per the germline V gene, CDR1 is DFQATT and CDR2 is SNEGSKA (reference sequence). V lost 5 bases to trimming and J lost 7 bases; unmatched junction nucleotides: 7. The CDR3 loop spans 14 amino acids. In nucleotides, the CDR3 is TGCAGTGCTGGGAGACAGGGGTTGAATTCACCCCTCCACTTT. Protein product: CSAGRQGLNSPLHF.

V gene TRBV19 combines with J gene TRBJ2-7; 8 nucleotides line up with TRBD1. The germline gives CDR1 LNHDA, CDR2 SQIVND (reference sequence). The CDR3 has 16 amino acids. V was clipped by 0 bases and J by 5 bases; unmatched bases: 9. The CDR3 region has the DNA TGTGCCAGTAGTATAGAGGCTGGGGCAGGGGGCAACGAGCAGTACTTC. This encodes CASSIEAGAGGNEQYF.

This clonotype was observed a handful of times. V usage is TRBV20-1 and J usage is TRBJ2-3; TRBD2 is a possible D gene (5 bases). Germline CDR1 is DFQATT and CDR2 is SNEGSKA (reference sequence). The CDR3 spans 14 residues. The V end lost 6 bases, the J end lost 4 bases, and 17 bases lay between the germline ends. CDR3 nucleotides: TGCAGTGCCCGCCCCTGGCGGGCCTCAGATACGCAGTATTTT. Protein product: CSARPWRASDTQYF.

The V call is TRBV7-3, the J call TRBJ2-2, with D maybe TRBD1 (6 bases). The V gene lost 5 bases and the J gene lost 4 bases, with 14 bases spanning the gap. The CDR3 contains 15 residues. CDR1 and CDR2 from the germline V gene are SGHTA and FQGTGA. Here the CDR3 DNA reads TGTGCCAGCAGCCCAACGACAGGATCCACCGGGGAGCTGTTTTTT. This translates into CASSPTTGSTGELFF.

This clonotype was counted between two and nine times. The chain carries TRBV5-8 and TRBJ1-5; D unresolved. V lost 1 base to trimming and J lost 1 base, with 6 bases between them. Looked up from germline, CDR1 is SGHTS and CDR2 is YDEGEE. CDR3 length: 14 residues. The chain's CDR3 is CASSLWESNQPQHF. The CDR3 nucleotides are TGTGCCAGCAGCTTGTGGGAGAGCAATCAGCCCCAGCATTTT.

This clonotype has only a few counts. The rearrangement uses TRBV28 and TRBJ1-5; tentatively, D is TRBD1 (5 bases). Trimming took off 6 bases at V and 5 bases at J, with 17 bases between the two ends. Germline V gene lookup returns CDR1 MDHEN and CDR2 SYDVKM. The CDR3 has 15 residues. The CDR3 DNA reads TGTGCCAGCAGGAGGGGTCAGAGCAATTATCAGCCCCAGCATTTT. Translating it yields CASRRGQSNYQPQHF. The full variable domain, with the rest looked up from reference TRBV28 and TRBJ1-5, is DVKVTQSSRYLVKRTGEKVFLECVQDMDHENMFWYRQDPGLGLRLIYFSYDVKMKEKGDIPEGYSVSREKKERFSLILESASTNQTSMYLCASRRGQSNYQPQHFGDGTRLSIL.

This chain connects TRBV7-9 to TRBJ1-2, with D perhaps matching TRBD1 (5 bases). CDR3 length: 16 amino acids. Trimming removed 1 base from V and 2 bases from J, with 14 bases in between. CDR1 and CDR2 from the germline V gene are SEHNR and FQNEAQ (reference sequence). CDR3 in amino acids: CASSLEVQGGNYGYTF. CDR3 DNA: TGTGCCAGCAGCTTAGAAGTTCAGGGAGGAAACTATGGCTACACCTTC.

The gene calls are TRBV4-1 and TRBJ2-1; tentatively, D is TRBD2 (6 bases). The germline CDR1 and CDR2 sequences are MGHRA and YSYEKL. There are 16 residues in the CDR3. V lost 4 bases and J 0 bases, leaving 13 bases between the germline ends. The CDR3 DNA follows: TGCGCCAGCAGCCCCACGGCGGGACTCTCCTACAATGAGCAGTTCTTC. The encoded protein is CASSPTAGLSYNEQFF.

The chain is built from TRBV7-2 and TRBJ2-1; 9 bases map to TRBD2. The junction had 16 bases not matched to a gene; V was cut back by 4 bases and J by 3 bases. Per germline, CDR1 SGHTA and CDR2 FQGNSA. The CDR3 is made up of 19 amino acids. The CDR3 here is CASSSPGLAAREGYNEQFF. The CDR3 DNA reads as TGTGCCAGCAGCTCGCCGGGACTAGCCGCCAGGGAAGGCTACAATGAGCAGTTCTTC.

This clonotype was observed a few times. The CDR3 loop reads CASRPPGDAYNSPLHF. The DNA of the CDR3 is TGTGCCAGCAGACCCCCAGGCGACGCATATAATTCACCCCTCCACTTT. The V and J genes are TRBV6-1 and TRBJ1-6; D not resolved. The CDR3 runs 16 residues. V gave up 6 bases and J gave up 4 bases, with 16 bases separating them. Looked up from germline, CDR1 is MNHNS and CDR2 is SASEGT.

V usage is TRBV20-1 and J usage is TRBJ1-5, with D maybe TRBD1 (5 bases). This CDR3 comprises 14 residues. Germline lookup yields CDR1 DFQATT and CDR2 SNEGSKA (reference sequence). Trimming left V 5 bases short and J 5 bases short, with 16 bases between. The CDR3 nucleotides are TGCAGTGCTCGACAGTGGGAGGGTGATCAGCCCCAGCATTTT. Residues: CSARQWEGDQPQHF.

CDR3 loop: CASSPTRNRGQETQYF. Written as DNA, the CDR3 is TGTGCCAGCAGTCCAACGCGGAACAGGGGCCAAGAGACCCAGTACTTC. The V and J genes are TRBV14 and TRBJ2-5; TRBD1 aligns across 7 bases. This CDR3 comprises 16 residues. CDR1 is SGHDN and CDR2 is FVKESK in the germline V gene. The V segment lost 6 bases and the J segment 1 base; nucleotides outside the gene matches: 11.

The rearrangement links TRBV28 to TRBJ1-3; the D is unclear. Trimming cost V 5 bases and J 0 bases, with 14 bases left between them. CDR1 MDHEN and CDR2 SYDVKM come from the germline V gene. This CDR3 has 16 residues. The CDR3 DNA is TGTGCCAGCAGTCCCCCCGGGCCGATCTCTGGAAACACCATATATTTT. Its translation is CASSPPGPISGNTIYF.

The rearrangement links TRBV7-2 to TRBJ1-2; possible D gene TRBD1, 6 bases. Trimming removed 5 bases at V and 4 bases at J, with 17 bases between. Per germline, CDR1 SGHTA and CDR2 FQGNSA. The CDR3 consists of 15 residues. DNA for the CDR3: TGTGCCAGCAGCGACCGGGACACTGGAACCTATGGCTACACCTTC. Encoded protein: CASSDRDTGTYGYTF.

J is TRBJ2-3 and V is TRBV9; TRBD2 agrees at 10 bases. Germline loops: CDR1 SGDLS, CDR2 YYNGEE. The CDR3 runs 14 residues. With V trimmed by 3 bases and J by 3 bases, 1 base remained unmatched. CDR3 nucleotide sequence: TGTGCCAGCAGCGATAGCGGGAGGACAGATACGCAGTATTTT. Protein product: CASSDSGRTDTQYF.

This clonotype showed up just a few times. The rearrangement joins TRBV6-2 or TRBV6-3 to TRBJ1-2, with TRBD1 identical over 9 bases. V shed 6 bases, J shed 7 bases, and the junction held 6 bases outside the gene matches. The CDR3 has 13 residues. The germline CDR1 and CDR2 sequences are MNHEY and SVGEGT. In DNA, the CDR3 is TGTGCCAGCAGCCCCGGGACAGGGTCTGGCTACACCTTC. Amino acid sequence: CASSPGTGSGYTF.

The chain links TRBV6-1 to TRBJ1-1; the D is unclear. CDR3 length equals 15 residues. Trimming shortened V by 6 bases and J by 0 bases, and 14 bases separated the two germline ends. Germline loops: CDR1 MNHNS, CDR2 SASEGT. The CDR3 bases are TGTGCCAGCAGCAATGAGAATCCGTTGAACACTGAAGCTTTCTTT. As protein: CASSNENPLNTEAFF.

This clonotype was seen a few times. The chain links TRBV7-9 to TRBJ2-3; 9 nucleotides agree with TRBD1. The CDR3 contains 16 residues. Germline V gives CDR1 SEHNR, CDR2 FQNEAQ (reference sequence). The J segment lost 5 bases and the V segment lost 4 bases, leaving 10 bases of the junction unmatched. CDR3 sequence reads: CASSSLRDRERDTQYF. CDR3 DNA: TGTGCCAGCAGCTCGCTCCGGGACAGGGAGCGAGATACGCAGTATTTT.

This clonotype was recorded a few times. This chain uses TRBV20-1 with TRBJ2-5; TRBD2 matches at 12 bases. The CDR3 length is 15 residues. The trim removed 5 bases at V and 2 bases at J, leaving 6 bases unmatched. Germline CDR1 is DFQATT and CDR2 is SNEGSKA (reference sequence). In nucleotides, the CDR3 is TGCAGTGCTCTGACTAGCGGGGGCTTACAAGAGACCCAGTACTTC. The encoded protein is CSALTSGGLQETQYF.

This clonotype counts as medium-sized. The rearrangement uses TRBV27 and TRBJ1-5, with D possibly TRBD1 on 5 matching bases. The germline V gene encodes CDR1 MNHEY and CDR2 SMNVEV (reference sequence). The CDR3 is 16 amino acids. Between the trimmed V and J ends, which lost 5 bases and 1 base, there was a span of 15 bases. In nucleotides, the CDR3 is TGTGCCAGCAGTCGAACGACAGCCCTGAGCAATCAGCCCCAGCATTTT. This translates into CASSRTTALSNQPQHF.

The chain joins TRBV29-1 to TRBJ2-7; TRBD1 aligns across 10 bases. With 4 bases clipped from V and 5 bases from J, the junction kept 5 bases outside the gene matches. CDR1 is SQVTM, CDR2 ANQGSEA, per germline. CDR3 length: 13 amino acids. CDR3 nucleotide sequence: TGCAGCGTTGGGGGACAGGGGAAACACGAGCAGTACTTC. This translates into CSVGGQGKHEQYF.

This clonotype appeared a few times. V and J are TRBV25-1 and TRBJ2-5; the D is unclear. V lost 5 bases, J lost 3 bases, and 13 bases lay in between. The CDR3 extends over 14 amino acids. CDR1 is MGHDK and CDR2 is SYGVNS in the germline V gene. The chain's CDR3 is CASSLSNLKETQYF. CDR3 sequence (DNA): TGTGCCAGCAGTCTCTCCAACCTCAAAGAGACCCAGTACTTC.